The 26 T cell receptor beta chains presented below share a single source sample, sequenced in a study of vaccination and CD4 T cells after COVID-19. Treatment indicated: approximately 9-day PBMC culture with coronavirus spike peptide pools or control peptides (ViraFEST assay). No antigen is known for these receptors. Cultured CD4+ T cell DNA was sequenced using the Oncomine TCR Beta short-read assay. From the PCR reads, TCRdb called clonotypes with MiXCR, one entry per CDR3 protein. The profile shows 20,000 to 25,000 distinct CDR3 sequences, roughly 45% of them singletons. The sample was CD4+ T cells from blood, cultured in vitro. These receptors were taken from a human donor who had recovered from COVID-19.

This chain joins TRBV7-2 and TRBJ2-1; D could derive from TRBD1 or TRBD2 (5 bases each). The CDR3 runs 13 residues. In germline, CDR1 is SGHTA, CDR2 FQGNSA. The germline V and J ends were trimmed by 5 bases and 5 bases, with 10 bases remaining between them. In DNA, the CDR3 is TGTGCCAGCAGCCCGGGACCGAACAATGAGCAGTTCTTC. This translates into CASSPGPNNEQFF.

Here the CDR3 reads CASSGASGGTYEQYF. CDR3 nucleotide sequence: TGTGCCAGCAGTGGGGCTAGCGGGGGCACCTACGAGCAGTACTTC. The chain uses TRBV2 and TRBJ2-7; 10 nucleotides line up with TRBD2. V was pared by 4 bases and J by 2 bases, with 5 bases of the junction left unmatched. Looked up from germline, CDR1 is SNHLY and CDR2 is FYNNEI. The CDR3 runs to 15 residues.

This clonotype occurred a few times. This chain uses TRBV7-2 with TRBJ2-3, with 10 positions matching TRBD2. This CDR3 contains 16 residues. Unmatched junction bases numbered 5, after V lost 3 bases and J lost 2 bases. Germline V gene sequence: CDR1 SGHTA, CDR2 FQGNSA. The CDR3 loop is CASSLGAGGYTDTQYF. CDR3 coding DNA: TGTGCCAGCAGCTTGGGAGCGGGAGGGTACACAGATACGCAGTATTTT.

The CDR3 DNA is TGTGCCAGTACAACGGGACAAGCATACAATGAGCAGTTCTTC. It translates to CASTTGQAYNEQFF. V gene TRBV6-1 combines with J gene TRBJ2-1; TRBD1 might be the D (6 bases). This CDR3 contains 14 residues. Trimming shortened V by 9 bases and J by 4 bases, and 16 bases separated the two germline ends. Germline V CDR1 and CDR2: MNHNS, SASEGT.

This clonotype was counted a few times. V and J are TRBV20-1 and TRBJ1-1; D might be TRBD1 (5 bases). This CDR3 contains 15 residues. Looked up from germline, CDR1 is DFQATT and CDR2 is SNEGSKA (reference sequence). The V gene lost 2 bases and the J gene lost 6 bases, with 19 bases spanning the gap. In nucleotides, the CDR3 is TGCAGTGCTAGAAGGCCAAAGTCAGGGAAGGCTGAAGCTTTCTTT. It codes for CSARRPKSGKAEAFF.

The chain joins TRBV25-1 to TRBJ1-1; the D gene is possibly TRBD1 (6 bases). Looked up from germline, CDR1 is MGHDK and CDR2 is SYGVNS. The CDR3 runs 14 residues. Trimming removed 5 bases at V and 4 bases at J, with 14 bases between. Written as DNA, the CDR3 is TGTGCCAGCAGTACGCAGGGGATATTCACTGAAGCTTTCTTT. It is translated as CASSTQGIFTEAFF.

This chain uses TRBV28 with TRBJ2-2, with no clear D. The CDR3 consists of 15 residues. Trimming left V 5 bases short and J 2 bases short, with 12 bases between. The germline CDR1 and CDR2 sequences are MDHEN and SYDVKM. In DNA, the CDR3 is TGTGCCAGCAGTAGACTTCCCCAAAACACCGGGGAGCTGTTTTTT. This translates into CASSRLPQNTGELFF.

V usage is TRBV5-1 and J usage is TRBJ1-5; no clear D gene. This CDR3 has 14 residues. V was cut by 4 bases and J by 6 bases, with 14 bases left in between. Germline-derived CDR1 and CDR2 are SGHRS and YFSETQ. CDR3 sequence: CASSPDSSGQPQHF. The CDR3 nucleotides read TGCGCCAGCAGCCCGGACTCCTCCGGTCAGCCCCAGCATTTT.

This chain links TRBV6-1 with TRBJ2-7; 9 bases line up with TRBD1. CDR1 is MNHNS and CDR2 is SASEGT in the germline V gene. CDR3 size: 15 residues. V trimming: 6 bases; J trimming: 0 bases; junction bases outside the gene matches: 6. CDR3 DNA sequence: TGTGCCAGCAGGATACAGGGGGCCAGCTCCTACGAGCAGTACTTC. Its protein product is CASRIQGASSYEQYF.

The rearrangement links TRBV20-1 to TRBJ1-1, with unresolved D. The germline V gene has CDR1 DFQATT and CDR2 SNEGSKA (reference sequence). CDR3 length: 13 amino acids. Between the trimmed V and J ends, which lost 4 bases and 4 bases, there was a span of 13 bases. CDR3 sequence reads: CSAIRVLGTEAFF. DNA for the CDR3: TGCAGTGCTATTAGGGTATTAGGCACTGAAGCTTTCTTT.

This clonotype was detected only once. The germline gene is not matched at one end of the junction; a read error may be the cause. The chain carries TRBV7-7 and TRBJ2-1, with D tentatively TRBD2 (6 bases). CDR1 and CDR2 from the germline V gene are SSHAT and FNYEAQ (reference sequence). The CDR3 length is 15 residues. CDR3 loop: CASSLEPGRGNEQFF. Written as DNA, the CDR3 is TGTGCTAGCAGCTTAGAGCCGGGGCGGGGTAATGAGCAGTTCTTC.

This sequence joins TRBV15 and TRBJ2-1; possibly TRBD2 for D (5 bases). Trimming pared 3 bases from V and 4 bases from J, leaving 16 bases between. This CDR3 has 16 residues. Germline V CDR1 and CDR2: LNHNV, YYDKDF (reference sequence). The CDR3: CATSSRQGLPYNEQFF. The CDR3 DNA sequence: TGTGCCACCAGCAGCCGCCAAGGACTGCCTTACAATGAGCAGTTCTTC.

V usage is TRBV20-1 and J usage is TRBJ2-7; weak D call: TRBD2 (7 bases). V was trimmed by 3 bases and J by 4 bases, leaving 16 bases between them. Germline values: CDR1 DFQATT, CDR2 SNEGSKA (reference sequence). The CDR3 extends over 14 amino acids. CDR3 bases: TGCAGTGCTAGTCAGCGGGGACAACCTTACGAGCAGTACTTC. Amino acid sequence: CSASQRGQPYEQYF.

The chain recombines TRBV7-8 with TRBJ1-1; D remains ambiguous. The CDR3 consists of 14 residues. Germline lookup yields CDR1 SGHVS and CDR2 FQNEAQ. The V end was cut by 1 base, the J end by 1 base, with 7 bases between. The CDR3: CASSLVRRNTEAFF. The CDR3 region has the DNA TGTGCCAGCAGCTTAGTTCGGCGGAACACTGAAGCTTTCTTT. Supplemented by reference TRBV7-8 and TRBJ1-1, the full variable domain reads GAGVSQSPRYKVAKRGQDVALRCDPISGHVSLFWYQQALGQGPEFLTYFQNEAQLDKSGLPSDRFFAERPEGSVSTLKIQRTQQEDSAVYLCASSLVRRNTEAFFGQGTRLTVV.

The V and J genes are TRBV28 and TRBJ1-2; maybe TRBD1 (5 bases). This CDR3 spans 13 amino acids. Between the trimmed V and J ends, which lost 6 bases and 6 bases, there was a span of 14 bases. CDR1 and CDR2 (germline): MDHEN, SYDVKM. The CDR3 nucleotides are TGTGCCAGCAGAGTACCGGGGGTCCATGGCTACACCTTC. Amino acid sequence: CASRVPGVHGYTF.

This clonotype was found a few times. The gene calls are TRBV25-1 and TRBJ2-5; possibly TRBD1 for D (7 bases). Germline CDR1 is MGHDK and CDR2 is SYGVNS. Trimming stripped 6 bases from V and 5 bases from J, with 13 bases between. This CDR3 is 13 amino acids long. This CDR3 is CASRPPGGETQYF. In DNA, the CDR3 is TGTGCCAGCAGACCACCAGGGGGGGAGACCCAGTACTTC.

V is TRBV28 and J is TRBJ2-3, with 7 nucleotides matching TRBD2. This CDR3 is built from 17 residues. Germline trimming cut 6 bases from V and 3 bases from J; bases unmatched to any gene: 15. The germline CDR1 and CDR2 sequences are MDHEN and SYDVKM. The CDR3 loop reads CASSRRAVGGKTDTQYF. CDR3 DNA: TGTGCCAGCAGCCGGCGCGCGGTGGGGGGGAAAACAGATACGCAGTATTTT.

The chain combines TRBV20-1 with TRBJ2-2, with D tentatively TRBD2 (6 bases). The CDR3 runs 13 residues. V dropped 3 bases and J dropped 1 base, with 6 bases sitting between them. Germline V gene lookup returns CDR1 DFQATT and CDR2 SNEGSKA (reference sequence). The CDR3: CSASGGNTGELFF. CDR3 DNA: TGCAGTGCTAGCGGGGGGAACACCGGGGAGCTGTTTTTT.

The genes are TRBV20-1 and TRBJ1-3, with D maybe TRBD1 (6 bases). CDR1 is DFQATT, CDR2 SNEGSKA, per germline (reference sequence). This CDR3 has 14 residues. V was trimmed by 5 bases and J by 2 bases, leaving 13 bases between them. This chain's CDR3 is CSAQNRDTGNTIYF. The CDR3 DNA is TGCAGTGCTCAGAACAGGGACACTGGAAACACCATATATTTT.

The CDR3 sequence: CASSRTGFSYEQYF. In DNA form, the CDR3 reads TGTGCCAGCAGTAGGACAGGGTTCTCCTACGAGCAGTACTTC. The chain couples TRBV6-1 to TRBJ2-7; TRBD1 matches 8 bases. This CDR3 spans 14 amino acids. Germline lookup yields CDR1 MNHNS and CDR2 SASEGT. With V trimmed by 5 bases and J by 0 bases, 3 bases remained unmatched.

This chain links TRBV7-3 with TRBJ1-3; 8 bases fit TRBD1. The CDR3 has 19 residues. The junction had 18 bases not matched to a gene; V was cut back by 2 bases and J by 6 bases. Germline V gene lookup returns CDR1 SGHTA and CDR2 FQGTGA. CDR3 coding DNA: TGTGCCAGCAGCTTAGGGTGGGGAGGACAGGGTCCCCCTGAAAACACCATATATTTT. This encodes CASSLGWGGQGPPENTIYF.

The chain links TRBV4-1 to TRBJ2-7; 8 positions match TRBD1. V was pared by 0 bases and J by 2 bases, with 3 bases of the junction left unmatched. The length of the CDR3 is 15 residues. Looked up from germline, CDR1 is MGHRA and CDR2 is YSYEKL. Here the CDR3 DNA reads TGCGCCAGCAGCCAAGACATCAGGGGGCCCTACGAGCAGTACTTC. This gives the protein CASSQDIRGPYEQYF.

The genes are TRBV7-2 and TRBJ2-2; 11 nucleotides line up with TRBD2. CDR1 and CDR2 from the germline V gene are SGHTA and FQGNSA. CDR3 length equals 16 residues. The V and J ends lost 4 bases and 2 bases, in that order; junction bases with no gene match: 3. Here the CDR3 DNA reads TGTGCCAGCAGCTCCGGGACTAGCGGAAACACCGGGGAGCTGTTTTTT. Its translation: CASSSGTSGNTGELFF.

This clonotype showed up just a few times. The rearrangement uses TRBV19 and TRBJ1-2, with 10 bases aligning to TRBD1. The CDR3 spans 15 residues. The germline V gene encodes CDR1 LNHDA and CDR2 SQIVND (reference sequence). J gave up 4 bases and V 4 bases, and 6 bases lay outside the gene matches. This chain's CDR3 is CASSTGTGEGYGYTF. CDR3 coding DNA: TGTGCCAGTAGTACGGGGACAGGGGAGGGCTATGGCTACACCTTC.

The chain combines TRBV7-2 with TRBJ2-1, with TRBD1 identical over 7 bases. With V trimmed by 6 bases and J by 9 bases, 8 bases remained unmatched. The CDR3 runs 13 residues. Germline lookup yields CDR1 SGHTA and CDR2 FQGNSA. CDR3 bases: TGTGCCAGCAGACCCTACAGGGGAAGTGAGCAGTTCTTC. Its translation: CASRPYRGSEQFF.

V usage is TRBV15 and J usage is TRBJ2-5; no definite D call. This CDR3 has 13 residues. Between the trimmed V and J ends, which lost 3 bases and 13 bases, there was a span of 18 bases. Germline V gene data show CDR1 as LNHNV and CDR2 as YYDKDF (reference sequence). The CDR3 nucleotides read TGTGCCACCAGCAGGCAATCCACGGGTTCCGCGTACTTC. It codes for CATSRQSTGSAYF.